The 5 T cell receptor beta chains below all came from one sample that was sequenced in a study of T-cell memory formation after mild COVID-19. TCRdb called the 5' RACE reads again in MiXCR, with one record for every CDR3 protein. This sample yields hundreds of thousands of distinct CDR3 sequences, of which about a sixth are seen a single time; about 23% belongs to the top ten. The specimen was PBMCs or a T cell subset sorted from them (not recorded which). These receptors all stem from a man aged 18 to 30 who had mild COVID-19 (a few samples of this study predate the infection). Cell type and time point are not known.

There are a few counts of this clonotype. The V call is TRBV7-2, the J call TRBJ1-2; D might be TRBD1 (5 bases). There are 14 residues in the CDR3. Trimming pared 2 bases from V and 5 bases from J, leaving 12 bases between. Germline V lookup: CDR1 SGHTA, CDR2 FQGNSA. CDR3 in DNA: TGTGCCAGCAGCTTAAACCGGGGCCCGTATGGCTACACCTTC. This codes for CASSLNRGPYGYTF. The complete variable domain, with remaining parts taken from reference TRBV7-2 and TRBJ1-2, reads GAGVSQSPSNKVTEKGKDVELRCDPISGHTALYWYRQSLGQGLEFLIYFQGNSAPDKSGLPSDRFSAERTGGSVSTLTIQRTQQEDSAVYLCASSLNRGPYGYTFGSGTRLTVV.

Only a few counts were recorded for this clonotype. The chain has TRBV7-8 and TRBJ1-5, with TRBD1 as a possible D gene (6 bases). The CDR3 contains 15 residues. From germline, CDR1 is SGHVS and CDR2 FQNEAQ. V lost 0 bases, J lost 4 bases, and 10 bases lay in between. The CDR3 is CASSLASRGNQPQHF. In nucleotides, the CDR3 is TGTGCCAGCAGCTTAGCGAGCAGGGGTAATCAGCCCCAGCATTTT.

The table lists this clonotype with a few counts. The V call is TRBV2, the J call TRBJ2-1; TRBD2 matches 11 bases. The CDR3 is 14 residues long. CDR1 and CDR2 from the germline V gene are SNHLY and FYNNEI. Trimming took 8 bases from V and 3 from J; bases not matched to a gene: 3. CDR3 sequence reads: CASLLAGGYNEQFF. CDR3 DNA: TGTGCCAGCCTTCTAGCGGGGGGCTACAATGAGCAGTTCTTC.

The rearrangement uses TRBV7-9 and TRBJ2-5, with a possible D match to TRBD2 (6 bases). The V and J ends lost 5 bases and 5 bases respectively, with 15 bases between them. CDR1 is SEHNR and CDR2 is FQNEAQ in the germline V gene (reference sequence). The CDR3 is 14 residues long. For the CDR3, the DNA is TGTGCCAGCAGCCCAAGGAGGGATTTGGAGACCCAGTACTTC. Translation gives CASSPRRDLETQYF.

This clonotype was picked up a small number of times. The chain links TRBV7-6 to TRBJ1-2; the D gene is possibly TRBD1 (5 bases). The germline V gene encodes CDR1 SGHVS and CDR2 FNYEAQ. This CDR3 region has 12 residues. Trimming stripped 1 base from V and 9 bases from J, with 9 bases between. The CDR3 is CASSLGGVSYTF. CDR3 DNA: TGTGCCAGCAGCTTAGGAGGGGTTAGCTACACCTTC.